This T cell receptor beta chain came from a study of T cell responses to AZD1222 COVID-19 vaccine. Overall study findings and caveats: The study found vaccine-associated CD4 TCRs spanning spike, dominant at 160-218 and 743-854.

Turning to this clone: Antigen specificity is unknown.

The germline V gene has CDR1 SGHRS and CDR2 YFSETQ. The V and J ends lost 0 bases and 0 bases respectively, with 16 bases between them. The length of the CDR3 is 18 residues. The method was immunoSEQ multiplex PCR; TCRdb's version includes in-frame clones alone and lacks a portion of them. The sample contains some 130,000 clones, around 85% of which appear only once. The rearrangement links TRBV5-1 to TRBJ1-3; D gene ambiguous. The input for sequencing was peripheral blood, taken on day 0 of AZD1222 vaccination. The TCR sequence derives from an adult in good health. CDR3 protein: CASSLGWAVQSSGNTIYF. The CDR3 nucleotides are TGCGCCAGCAGCTTGGGATGGGCGGTTCAATCCTCTGGAAACACCATATATTTT.